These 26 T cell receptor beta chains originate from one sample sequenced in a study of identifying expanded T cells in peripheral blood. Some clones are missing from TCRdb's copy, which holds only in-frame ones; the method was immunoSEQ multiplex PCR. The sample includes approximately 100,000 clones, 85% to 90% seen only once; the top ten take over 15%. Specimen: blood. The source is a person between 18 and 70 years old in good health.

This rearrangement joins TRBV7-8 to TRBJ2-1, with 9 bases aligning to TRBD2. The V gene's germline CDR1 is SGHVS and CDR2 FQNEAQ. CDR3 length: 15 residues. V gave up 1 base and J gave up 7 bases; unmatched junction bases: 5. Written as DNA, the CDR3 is TGTGCCAGCAGCTTAGGGCGGGGGGGGCGGAATGAGCAGTTCTTC. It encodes CASSLGRGGRNEQFF.

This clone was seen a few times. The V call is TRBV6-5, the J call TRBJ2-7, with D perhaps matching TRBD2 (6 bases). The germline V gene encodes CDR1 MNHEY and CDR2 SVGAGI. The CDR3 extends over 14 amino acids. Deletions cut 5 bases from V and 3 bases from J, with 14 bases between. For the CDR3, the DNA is TGTGCCAGCAGTCCTTTCGGGACTTACTACGAGCAGTACTTC. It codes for CASSPFGTYYEQYF.

CDR3 in DNA: TGTGCCAGCAGTTACTATTATACGGTTAATTCACCCCTCCACTTT. The encoded protein is CASSYYYTVNSPLHF. This chain links TRBV6-5 with TRBJ1-6; D remains unclear. The CDR3 spans 15 residues. Trimming took off 1 base at V and 6 bases at J, with 10 bases between the two ends. Germline lookup yields CDR1 MNHEY and CDR2 SVGAGI.

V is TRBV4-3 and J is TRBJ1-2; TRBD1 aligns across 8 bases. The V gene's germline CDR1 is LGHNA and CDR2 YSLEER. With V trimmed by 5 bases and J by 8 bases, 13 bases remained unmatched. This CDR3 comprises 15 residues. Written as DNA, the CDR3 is TGCGCCAGCAGCGCTACAGGGGGGAAAAATTTGGGCTACACCTTC. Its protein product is CASSATGGKNLGYTF.

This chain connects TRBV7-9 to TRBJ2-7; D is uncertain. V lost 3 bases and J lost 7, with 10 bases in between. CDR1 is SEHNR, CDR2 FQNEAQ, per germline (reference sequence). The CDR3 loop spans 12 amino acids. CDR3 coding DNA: TGTGCCAGCAGCTTTGGCGTGAGGGAGCAGTACTTC. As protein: CASSFGVREQYF. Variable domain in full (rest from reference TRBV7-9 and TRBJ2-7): DTGVSQNPRHKITKRGQNVTFRCDPISEHNRLYWYRQTLGQGPEFLTYFQNEAQLEKSRLLSDRFSAERPKGSFSTLEIQRTEQGDSAMYLCASSFGVREQYFGPGTRLTVT.

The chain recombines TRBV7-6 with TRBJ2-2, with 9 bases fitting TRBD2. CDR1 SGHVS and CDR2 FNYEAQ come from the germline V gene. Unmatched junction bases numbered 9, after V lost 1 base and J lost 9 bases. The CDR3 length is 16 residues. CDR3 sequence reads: CASSLVAASGDRELFF. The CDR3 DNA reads TGTGCCAGCAGCTTAGTAGCGGCTAGCGGGGACAGGGAGCTGTTTTTT.

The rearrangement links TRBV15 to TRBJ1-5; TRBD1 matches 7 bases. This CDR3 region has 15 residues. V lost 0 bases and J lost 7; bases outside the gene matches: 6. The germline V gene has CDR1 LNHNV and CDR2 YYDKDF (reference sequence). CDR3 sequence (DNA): TGTGCCACCAGCAGAGATTCAGGGGGTGGACAGCCCCAGCATTTT. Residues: CATSRDSGGGQPQHF.

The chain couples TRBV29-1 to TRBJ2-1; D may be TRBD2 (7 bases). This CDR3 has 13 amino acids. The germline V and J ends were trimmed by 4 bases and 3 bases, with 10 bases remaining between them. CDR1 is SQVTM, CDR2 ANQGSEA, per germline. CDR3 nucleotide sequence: TGCAGCGTTGGGGGGGGGCACTACAATGAGCAGTTCTTC. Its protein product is CSVGGGHYNEQFF.

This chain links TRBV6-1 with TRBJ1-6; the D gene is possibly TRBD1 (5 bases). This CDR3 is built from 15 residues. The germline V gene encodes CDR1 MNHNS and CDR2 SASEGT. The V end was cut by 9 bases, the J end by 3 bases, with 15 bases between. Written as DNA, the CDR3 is TGTGCCAGTCGAGGGGACCCTAACTATAATTCACCCCTCCACTTT. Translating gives CASRGDPNYNSPLHF.

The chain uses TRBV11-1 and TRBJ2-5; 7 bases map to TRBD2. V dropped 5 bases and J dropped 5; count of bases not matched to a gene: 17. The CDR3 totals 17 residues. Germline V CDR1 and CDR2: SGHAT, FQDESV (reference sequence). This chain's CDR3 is CASSRGATRGGMETQYF. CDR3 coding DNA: TGTGCCAGCAGCCGCGGGGCCACCCGCGGGGGAATGGAGACCCAGTACTTC.

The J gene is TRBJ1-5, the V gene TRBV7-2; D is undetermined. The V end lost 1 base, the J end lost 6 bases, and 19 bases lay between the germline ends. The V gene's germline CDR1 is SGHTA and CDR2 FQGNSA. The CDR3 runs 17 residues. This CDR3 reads CASSLGTGLGWGQPQHF. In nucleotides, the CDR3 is TGTGCCAGCAGCTTAGGAACCGGTTTGGGGTGGGGTCAGCCCCAGCATTTT.

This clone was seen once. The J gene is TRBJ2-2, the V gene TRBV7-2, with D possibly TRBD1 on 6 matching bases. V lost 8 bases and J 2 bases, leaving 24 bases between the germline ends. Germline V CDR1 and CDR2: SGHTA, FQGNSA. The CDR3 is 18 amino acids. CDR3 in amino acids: CASAMGQNGPFNTGELFF. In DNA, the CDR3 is TGTGCCAGCGCTATGGGACAAAATGGCCCCTTTAACACCGGGGAGCTGTTTTTT. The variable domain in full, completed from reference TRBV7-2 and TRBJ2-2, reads GAGVSQSPSNKVTEKGKDVELRCDPISGHTALYWYRQSLGQGLEFLIYFQGNSAPDKSGLPSDRFSAERTGGSVSTLTIQRTQQEDSAVYLCASAMGQNGPFNTGELFFGEGSRLTVL.

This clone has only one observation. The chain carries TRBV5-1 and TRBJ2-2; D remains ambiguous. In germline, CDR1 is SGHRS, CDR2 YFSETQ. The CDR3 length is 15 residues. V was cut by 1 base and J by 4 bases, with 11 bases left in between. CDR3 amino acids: CASSLSFGVTGELFF. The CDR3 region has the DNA TGCGCCAGCAGCTTGAGTTTCGGAGTCACCGGGGAGCTGTTTTTT.

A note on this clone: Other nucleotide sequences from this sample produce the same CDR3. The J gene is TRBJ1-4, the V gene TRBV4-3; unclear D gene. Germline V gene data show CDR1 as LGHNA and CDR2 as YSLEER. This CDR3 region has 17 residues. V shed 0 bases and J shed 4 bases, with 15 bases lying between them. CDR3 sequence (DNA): TGCGCCAGCAGCCAAGATCAGCTGAAGCAGATTAATGAAAAACTGTTTTTT. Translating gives CASSQDQLKQINEKLFF.

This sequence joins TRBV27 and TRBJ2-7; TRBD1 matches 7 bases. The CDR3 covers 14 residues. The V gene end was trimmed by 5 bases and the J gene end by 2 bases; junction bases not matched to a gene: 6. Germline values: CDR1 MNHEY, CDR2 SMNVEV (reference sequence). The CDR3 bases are TGTGCCAGCAGTAGGGGACAGCCCCCCTACGAGCAGTACTTC. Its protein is CASSRGQPPYEQYF.

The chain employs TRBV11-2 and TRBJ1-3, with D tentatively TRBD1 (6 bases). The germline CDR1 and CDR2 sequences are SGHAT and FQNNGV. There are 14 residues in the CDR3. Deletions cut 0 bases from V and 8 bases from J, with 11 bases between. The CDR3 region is CASSLDRGDHTIYF. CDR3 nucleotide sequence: TGTGCCAGCAGCTTAGACAGGGGAGACCACACCATATATTTT. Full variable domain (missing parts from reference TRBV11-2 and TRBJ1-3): EAGVAQSPRYKIIEKRQSVAFWCNPISGHATLYWYQQILGQGPKLLIQFQNNGVVDDSQLPKDRFSAERLKGVDSTLKIQPAKLEDSAVYLCASSLDRGDHTIYFGEGSWLTVV.

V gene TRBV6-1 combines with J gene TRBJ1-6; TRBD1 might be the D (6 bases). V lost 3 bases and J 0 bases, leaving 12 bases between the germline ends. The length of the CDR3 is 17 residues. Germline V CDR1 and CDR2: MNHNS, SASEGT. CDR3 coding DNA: TGTGCCAGCAGTGAGGGGGCCGTTCCCTCCTATAATTCACCCCTCCACTTT. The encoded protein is CASSEGAVPSYNSPLHF.

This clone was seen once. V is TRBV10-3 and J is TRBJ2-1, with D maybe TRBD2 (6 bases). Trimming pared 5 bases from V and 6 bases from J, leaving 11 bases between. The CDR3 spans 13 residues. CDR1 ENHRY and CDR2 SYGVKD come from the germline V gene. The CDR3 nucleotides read TGTGCCATCAGTTCCACCGGGGGCAATGAGCAGTTCTTC. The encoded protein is CAISSTGGNEQFF.

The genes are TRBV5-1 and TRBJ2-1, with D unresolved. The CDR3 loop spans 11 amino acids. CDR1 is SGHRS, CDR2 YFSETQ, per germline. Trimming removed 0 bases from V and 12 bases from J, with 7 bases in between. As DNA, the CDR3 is TGCGCCAGCAGCTTGGAGAAGGTGCAGTTCTTC. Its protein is CASSLEKVQFF.

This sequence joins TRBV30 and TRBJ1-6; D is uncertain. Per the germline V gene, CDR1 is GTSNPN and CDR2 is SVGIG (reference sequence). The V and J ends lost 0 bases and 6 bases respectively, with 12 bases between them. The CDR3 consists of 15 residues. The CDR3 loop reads CAWSVVADFNSPLHF. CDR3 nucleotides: TGTGCCTGGAGTGTTGTAGCCGACTTTAATTCACCCCTCCACTTT.

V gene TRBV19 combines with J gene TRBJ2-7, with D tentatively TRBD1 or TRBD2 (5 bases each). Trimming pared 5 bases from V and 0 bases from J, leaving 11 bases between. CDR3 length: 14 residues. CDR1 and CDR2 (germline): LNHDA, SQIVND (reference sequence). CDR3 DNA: TGTGCCAGTAGTGGGACGCACAGCTCCTACGAGCAGTACTTC. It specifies CASSGTHSSYEQYF.

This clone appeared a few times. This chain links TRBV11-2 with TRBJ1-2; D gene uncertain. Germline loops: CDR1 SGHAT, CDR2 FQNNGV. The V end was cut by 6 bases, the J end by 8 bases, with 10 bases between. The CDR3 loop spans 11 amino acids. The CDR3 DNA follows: TGTGCCAGCAGTTCGCCCATAGGCTACACCTTC. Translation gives CASSSPIGYTF.

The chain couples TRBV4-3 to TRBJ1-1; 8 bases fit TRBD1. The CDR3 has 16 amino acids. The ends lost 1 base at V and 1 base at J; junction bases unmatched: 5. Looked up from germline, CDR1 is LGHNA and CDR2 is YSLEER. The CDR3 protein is CASSQVQGERNTEAFF. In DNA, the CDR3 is TGCGCCAGCAGCCAAGTACAGGGGGAGAGGAACACTGAAGCTTTCTTT.

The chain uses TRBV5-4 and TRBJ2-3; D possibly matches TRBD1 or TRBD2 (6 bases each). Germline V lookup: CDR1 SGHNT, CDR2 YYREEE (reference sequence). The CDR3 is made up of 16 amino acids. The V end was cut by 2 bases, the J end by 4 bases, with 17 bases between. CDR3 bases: TGTGCCAGCAGCTTTAGTGGAGGGGGACGCGCAGATACGCAGTATTTT. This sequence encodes CASSFSGGGRADTQYF.

The CDR3, as DNA: TGTGCCAGCAGCTTTATCGGTACTGGCCTGGAGACCCAGTACTTC. It specifies CASSFIGTGLETQYF. The chain is built from TRBV11-2 and TRBJ2-5; D is undetermined. This CDR3 contains 15 residues. The germline CDR1 and CDR2 sequences are SGHAT and FQNNGV. V lost 3 bases, J lost 5 bases, and 16 bases lay in between.

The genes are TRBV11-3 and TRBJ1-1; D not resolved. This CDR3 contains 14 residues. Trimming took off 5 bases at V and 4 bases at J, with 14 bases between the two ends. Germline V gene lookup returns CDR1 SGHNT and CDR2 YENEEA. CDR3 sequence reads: CASSGGDRGTEAFF. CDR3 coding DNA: TGTGCCAGCAGCGGCGGCGACCGGGGCACTGAAGCTTTCTTT.